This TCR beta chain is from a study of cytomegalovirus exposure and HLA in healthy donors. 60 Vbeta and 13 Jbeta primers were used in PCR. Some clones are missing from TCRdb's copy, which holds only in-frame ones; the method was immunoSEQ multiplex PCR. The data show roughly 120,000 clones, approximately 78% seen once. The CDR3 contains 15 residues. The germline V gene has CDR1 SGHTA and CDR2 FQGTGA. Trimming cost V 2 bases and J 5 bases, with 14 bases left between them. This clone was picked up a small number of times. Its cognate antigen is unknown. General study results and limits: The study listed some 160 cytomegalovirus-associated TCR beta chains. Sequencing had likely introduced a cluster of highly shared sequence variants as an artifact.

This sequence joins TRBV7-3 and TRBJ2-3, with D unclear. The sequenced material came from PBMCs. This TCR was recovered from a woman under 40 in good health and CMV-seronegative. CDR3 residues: CASSLLSSSRDTQYF. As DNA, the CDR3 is TGTGCCAGCAGCTTACTTTCTAGTAGTAGAGATACGCAGTATTTT.